The clone carrying this T cell receptor beta chain was seen once. The CDR3 totals 14 residues. Trimming took off 0 bases at V and 4 bases at J, with 9 bases between the two ends. From germline, CDR1 is LGHNA and CDR2 YSLEER. This specimen belongs to a study of blood T cell repertoires in COVID-19. The repertoire was sequenced with immunoSEQ multiplex PCR; TCRdb's copy has only in-frame clones and lacks some. The data contain roughly 300,000 clones, about 92% of them singletons. This receptor was taken from a woman in her 30s who had recovered from COVID-19. The sequenced sample was PBMCs or T cells enriched from blood (not recorded which). The chain joins TRBV4-3 to TRBJ1-1; maybe TRBD1 (5 bases). Here the CDR3 reads CASSQDVGGTEAFF. CDR3 DNA sequence: TGCGCCAGCAGCCAAGATGTGGGGGGCACTGAAGCTTTCTTT.